Shown below are 20 T cell receptor beta chains from a single sample sequenced in a study of blood T cell repertoires in COVID-19. This table comes from immunoSEQ multiplex PCR, and its TCRdb copy is limited to in-frame clones, with some not included. Among roughly 120,000 clones, about 80% were seen once, and the ten largest hold almost 4%. The sequenced material came from peripheral blood. Receptor source: a woman aged 80 or older with acute or convalescent COVID-19.

This clone was seen just once. The chain joins TRBV29-1 to TRBJ2-5; TRBD2 aligns across 11 bases. V trimming: 4 bases; J trimming: 4 bases; junction bases outside the gene matches: 11. The germline gives CDR1 SQVTM, CDR2 ANQGSEA. This CDR3 region has 16 residues. CDR3 coding DNA: TGCAGCGTTGTCCGAGGTAGCGGGAGGGCCGGAGAGACCCAGTACTTC. Translation gives CSVVRGSGRAGETQYF.

This clone showed up just a few times. This chain's CDR3 is CASSFTDSSGYTF. The CDR3 DNA is TGTGCCAGCAGTTTTACTGACAGTTCGGGCTACACCTTC. The V call is TRBV28, the J call TRBJ1-2, with D maybe TRBD1 (5 bases). CDR1 is MDHEN, CDR2 SYDVKM, per germline. The length of the CDR3 is 13 residues. Between the trimmed V and J ends, which lost 3 bases and 8 bases, there was a span of 13 bases.

The chain uses TRBV7-2 and TRBJ2-6; 12 positions agree with TRBD2. Trimming removed 5 bases from V and 1 base from J; junction bases left unmatched: 3. The CDR3 contains 17 residues. The germline V gene has CDR1 SGHTA and CDR2 FQGNSA. The CDR3 DNA reads as TGTGCCAGCAGCAGGACTAGCGGGGTATCTGGGGCCAACGTCCTGACTTTC. This codes for CASSRTSGVSGANVLTF.

The chain has TRBV6-5 and TRBJ1-2; TRBD1 is a possible D gene (5 bases). CDR1 and CDR2 (germline): MNHEY, SVGAGI. This CDR3 contains 12 residues. V dropped 7 bases and J dropped 5 bases, with 11 bases sitting between them. In DNA, the CDR3 is TGTGCCAGCATGGGGGGAGGGTATGGCTACACCTTC. Translation gives CASMGGGYGYTF.

CDR3 sequence: CASSFSRGGTEAFF. The CDR3, as DNA: TGTGCCAGCAGTTTCAGCAGGGGCGGCACTGAAGCTTTCTTT. The rearrangement links TRBV27 to TRBJ1-1, with a tentative D call TRBD1 (6 bases). The V and J ends lost 3 bases and 4 bases respectively, with 12 bases between them. The CDR3 runs 14 residues. CDR1 is MNHEY and CDR2 is SMNVEV in the germline V gene (reference sequence).

This clone was observed a handful of times. The same CDR3 can be traced to other DNA sequences in this sample. The chain joins TRBV5-1 to TRBJ1-1; D gene ambiguous. Looked up from germline, CDR1 is SGHRS and CDR2 is YFSETQ. The CDR3 contains 14 residues. The V end was cut by 1 base, the J end by 0 bases, with 7 bases between. The CDR3 DNA sequence: TGCGCCAGCAGCTTGTCGCAGTTGAACACTGAAGCTTTCTTT. Translated, it gives CASSLSQLNTEAFF.

This clone was seen only a few times. The chain uses TRBV6-6 and TRBJ1-1; TRBD1 is a possible D gene (5 bases). V was trimmed by 7 bases and J by 2 bases, leaving 11 bases between them. The CDR3 runs to 13 residues. Germline V gives CDR1 MNHNY, CDR2 SVGAGI (reference sequence). CDR3 sequence: CASTGGGNTEAFF. The CDR3 DNA is TGTGCCAGCACCGGGGGGGGTAACACTGAAGCTTTCTTT.

The rearrangement links TRBV3-1 (or the pseudogene TRBV3-2) to TRBJ2-5, with 14 bases aligning to TRBD2. J lost 2 bases, V lost 4 bases, and 6 bases had no gene match. This CDR3 is 17 amino acids long. Germline-derived CDR1 and CDR2 are LGHDT and YNNKEL (reference sequence). CDR3 sequence reads: CASSPGTSGRQQETQYF. DNA for the CDR3: TGTGCCAGCAGCCCCGGGACTAGCGGGAGACAACAAGAGACCCAGTACTTC.

The chain links TRBV7-8 to TRBJ1-3; D unclear. The CDR3 consists of 18 residues. CDR1 and CDR2 (germline): SGHVS, FQNEAQ. V lost 5 bases and J lost 3, with 23 bases in between. CDR3 bases: TGTGCCAGCAGCCAAGGGCCCGGCGGGCCAAATGTTGGAAACACCATATATTTT. Protein: CASSQGPGGPNVGNTIYF.

CDR3 in DNA: TGTGCCAGTACAGGGTCCCCATTCTACGAGCAGTACTTC. As protein: CASTGSPFYEQYF. V usage is TRBV19 and J usage is TRBJ2-7, with D maybe TRBD1 (5 bases). The V gene lost 7 bases and the J gene lost 3 bases, with 13 bases spanning the gap. Germline values: CDR1 LNHDA, CDR2 SQIVND (reference sequence). The CDR3 runs to 13 residues.

This clone was recorded a few times. This chain connects TRBV19 to TRBJ1-5; 9 bases are shared with TRBD1. The junction had 5 bases not matched to a gene; V was cut back by 5 bases and J by 6 bases. CDR1 and CDR2 from the germline V gene are LNHDA and SQIVND (reference sequence). The CDR3 loop spans 14 amino acids. The CDR3 DNA sequence: TGTGCCAGTAGTCTGACAGGGGGGGGTCAGCCCCAGCATTTT. This encodes CASSLTGGGQPQHF.

The CDR3 here is CASSRGRQETQYF. CDR3 coding DNA: TGTGCCAGCAGCCGAGGGCGTCAAGAGACCCAGTACTTC. This sequence joins TRBV7-2 and TRBJ2-5; maybe TRBD2 (5 bases). CDR1 and CDR2 (germline): SGHTA, FQGNSA. Trimming left V 5 bases short and J 2 bases short, with 9 bases between. This CDR3 has 13 residues.

The chain uses TRBV5-1 and TRBJ2-3, with TRBD1 identical over 7 bases. Trimming cost V 0 bases and J 7 bases; bases outside gene matches: 8. This CDR3 region has 15 residues. CDR1 is SGHRS, CDR2 YFSETQ, per germline. CDR3 loop: CASSLEGGQPNTQYF. In DNA, the CDR3 is TGCGCCAGCAGCTTGGAAGGGGGACAGCCGAATACGCAGTATTTT.

This chain connects TRBV6-5 to TRBJ1-5; the match to TRBD1 covers 7 bases. The germline V gene has CDR1 MNHEY and CDR2 SVGAGI. The trim removed 6 bases at V and 6 bases at J, leaving 11 bases unmatched. CDR3 length equals 15 residues. The CDR3 here is CASRTLTGAVQPQHF. The CDR3 region has the DNA TGTGCCAGCAGAACCCTTACAGGGGCGGTTCAGCCCCAGCATTTT.

The CDR3 region has the DNA TGTGCCAGTAGACGGGACAGGGTCCCCAATCAGCCCCAGCATTTT. Translation gives CASRRDRVPNQPQHF. The chain employs TRBV19 and TRBJ1-5; TRBD1 matches 9 bases. After removal of 6 bases from V and 3 bases from J, the junction contained 6 bases not matched to a gene. The germline CDR1 and CDR2 sequences are LNHDA and SQIVND (reference sequence). This CDR3 contains 15 residues. Variable domain in full (rest from reference TRBV19 and TRBJ1-5): DGGITQSPKYLFRKEGQNVTLSCEQNLNHDAMYWYRQDPGQGLRLIYYSQIVNDFQKGDIAEGYSVSREKKESFPLTVTSAQKNPTAFYLCASRRDRVPNQPQHFGDGTRLSIL.

This chain links TRBV9 with TRBJ2-1; 7 bases align to TRBD2. J gave up 7 bases and V 2 bases, and 6 bases lay outside the gene matches. This CDR3 comprises 14 residues. CDR1 and CDR2 (germline): SGDLS, YYNGEE. CDR3 in amino acids: CASSVRDYTNEQFF. CDR3 sequence (DNA): TGTGCCAGCAGCGTCCGGGACTACACTAATGAGCAGTTCTTC.

The chain is built from TRBV27 and TRBJ2-1; 7 bases map to TRBD1. The CDR3 runs 13 residues. With V trimmed by 5 bases and J by 13 bases, 11 bases remained unmatched. Germline CDR1 and CDR2: MNHEY and SMNVEV (reference sequence). In DNA form, the CDR3 reads TGTGCCAGCAGTGCCACGGGACAGACAAGTCAGTTCTTC. Translated, it gives CASSATGQTSQFF.

The V gene is TRBV11-3, the J gene TRBJ1-1; the D gene is possibly TRBD1 (5 bases). The CDR3 consists of 15 residues. Germline lookup yields CDR1 SGHNT and CDR2 YENEEA. Trimming took off 5 bases at V and 7 bases at J, with 20 bases between the two ends. The CDR3 loop reads CASSPTGTHGNEAFF. The CDR3 region has the DNA TGTGCCAGCAGCCCGACCGGGACTCACGGGAATGAAGCTTTCTTT.

The V gene is TRBV5-1, the J gene TRBJ2-7; TRBD1 aligns across 7 bases. Germline-derived CDR1 and CDR2 are SGHRS and YFSETQ. The CDR3 has 14 residues. V shed 7 bases and J 2 bases; nucleotides not matched to a gene: 9. The CDR3 loop is CASSSGQVPYEQYF. In DNA, the CDR3 is TGCGCCAGCTCCTCCGGACAGGTTCCCTACGAGCAGTACTTC.

This chain uses TRBV28 with TRBJ2-7, with D perhaps TRBD2 (6 bases). CDR1 and CDR2 (germline): MDHEN, SYDVKM. With 5 bases removed from V and 0 bases from J, the gap between germline ends came to 14 bases. This CDR3 spans 15 amino acids. CDR3 DNA: TGTGCCAGCAGTCCTCCTGTCGGGGGCTCCTACGAGCAGTACTTC. Translating it yields CASSPPVGGSYEQYF.